This T cell receptor (beta chain) stems from a study of human T cells and chemical hapten exposure. Study background: There were per-sample TCR yield variations, arising mainly from small pooled library volume differences. Overall study findings and caveats: TCRs above 1 in 1000 frequency stayed constant with DPC sensitization.

Trimming removed 4 bases from V and 0 bases from J; junction bases left unmatched: 6. CDR1 LGHNA and CDR2 YSLEER come from the germline V gene. CDR3 length: 16 residues. This clonotype was recorded many times. Its target is unknown. Time point specified: pre-sensitization, week 0. The treatment: therapeutic diphenylcyclopropenone sensitization with weekly scalp DPC. The authors extracted total RNA from unfractionated whole blood. As processed by the authors: From roughly 23,000 to 700,000 TCRs were found per sample, with a median of approximately 92,000. MiXCR was run by TCRdb on the RACE reads, yielding one entry per CDR3 protein. TCRdb, not the authors, supplied the V and J calls. The sample shows some 250,000 distinct CDR3 sequences, around 7.7% of them seen only once.

The sequenced sample was whole blood, obtained in connection with sensitization to the hapten diphenylcyclopropenone (DPC). The receptor's source is a man between 18 and 29 years old with alopecia areata. Some clones in this sample may be carry-over from other donors' samples. This sequence joins TRBV4-3 and TRBJ2-3, with 8 nucleotides matching TRBD2. CDR3 nucleotide sequence: TGCGCCAGCAGCCGAACAGCGGGGGATAGCACAGATACGCAGTATTTT. It encodes CASSRTAGDSTDTQYF.